Presented here are 6 T cell receptor beta chains from one specimen sequenced in a study of OX40 agonist ivuxolimab in advanced cancers. Produced via immunoSEQ multiplex PCR; TCRdb's table is partial and in-frame only. Of about 65,000 clones listed, more than 75% are singletons. The sequences come from CD4+ or CD8+ T cells sorted from blood, collected in a trial of the OX40 agonist ivuxolimab. Source of these receptors: an adult with an advanced solid tumor such as melanoma, head and neck, liver or kidney cancer.

J is TRBJ1-4 and V is TRBV5-1; D gene ambiguous. Trimming left V 1 base short and J 5 bases short, with 9 bases between. Germline CDR1 is SGHRS and CDR2 is YFSETQ. The CDR3 spans 14 residues. This CDR3 is CASSLIGNNEKLFF. CDR3 in DNA: TGCGCCAGCAGCTTGATAGGAAACAATGAAAAACTGTTTTTT.

The genes are TRBV7-8 and TRBJ1-2, with TRBD1 matching 9 bases. CDR1 and CDR2 (germline): SGHVS, FQNEAQ. Trimming cost V 4 bases and J 5 bases; bases outside gene matches: 8. This CDR3 region has 15 residues. The CDR3 loop is CASSSRDRASYGYTF. The DNA for the CDR3 is TGTGCCAGCAGCTCCCGGGACAGGGCTAGTTATGGCTACACCTTC.

This clone came up a few times. The V and J genes are TRBV28 and TRBJ1-5; D remains unclear. Per germline, CDR1 MDHEN and CDR2 SYDVKM. There are 12 residues in the CDR3. V was pared by 6 bases and J by 7 bases, with 10 bases between. This CDR3 is CASRSGYQPQHF. Here the CDR3 DNA reads TGTGCCAGCAGGTCGGGGTACCAGCCCCAGCATTTT.

V usage is TRBV7-3 and J usage is TRBJ2-3; D remains unclear. V was clipped by 1 base and J by 5 bases, with 7 bases between them. The germline CDR1 and CDR2 sequences are SGHTA and FQGTGA. This CDR3 has 13 residues. The CDR3 spells CASSLSVRDTQYF. The CDR3, as DNA: TGTGCCAGCAGCTTAAGCGTTAGAGATACGCAGTATTTT.

The chain recombines TRBV27 with TRBJ2-3, with 11 bases aligning to TRBD2. This CDR3 has 18 residues. Per the germline V gene, CDR1 is MNHEY and CDR2 is SMNVEV (reference sequence). J lost 4 bases, V lost 3 bases, and 12 bases had no gene match. The CDR3 reads CASSFGLAGLRRPDTQYF. CDR3 sequence (DNA): TGTGCCAGCAGTTTCGGACTAGCGGGTCTTCGGCGGCCAGATACGCAGTATTTT.

The CDR3: CASSPPSPETQYF. The CDR3 bases are TGTGCCAGCTCACCACCCAGCCCCGAGACCCAGTACTTC. This chain links TRBV18 with TRBJ2-5; D uncertain. The CDR3 runs to 13 residues. Trimming removed 0 bases from V and 5 bases from J, with 7 bases in between. Germline values: CDR1 KGHSH, CDR2 LQKENI.